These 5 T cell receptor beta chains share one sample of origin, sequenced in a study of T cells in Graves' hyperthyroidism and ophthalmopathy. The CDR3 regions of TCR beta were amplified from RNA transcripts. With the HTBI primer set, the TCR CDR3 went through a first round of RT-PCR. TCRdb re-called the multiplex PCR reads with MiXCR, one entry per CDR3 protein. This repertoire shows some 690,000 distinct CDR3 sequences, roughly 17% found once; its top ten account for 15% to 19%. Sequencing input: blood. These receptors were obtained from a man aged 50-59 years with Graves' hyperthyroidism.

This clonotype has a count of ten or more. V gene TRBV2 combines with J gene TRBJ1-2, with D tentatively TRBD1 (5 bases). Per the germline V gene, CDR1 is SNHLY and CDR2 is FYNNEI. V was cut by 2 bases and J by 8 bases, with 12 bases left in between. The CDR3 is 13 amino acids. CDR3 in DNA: TGTGCCAGCAGTGAACTCCCAGGGATCGGCTACACCTTC. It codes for CASSELPGIGYTF.

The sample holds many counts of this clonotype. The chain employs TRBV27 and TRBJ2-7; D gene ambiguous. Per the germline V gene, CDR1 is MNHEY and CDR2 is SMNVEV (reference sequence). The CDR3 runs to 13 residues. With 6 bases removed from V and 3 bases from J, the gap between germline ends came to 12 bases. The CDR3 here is CASRPGHNYEQYF. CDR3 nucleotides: TGTGCCAGCAGGCCGGGCCACAACTACGAGCAGTACTTC.

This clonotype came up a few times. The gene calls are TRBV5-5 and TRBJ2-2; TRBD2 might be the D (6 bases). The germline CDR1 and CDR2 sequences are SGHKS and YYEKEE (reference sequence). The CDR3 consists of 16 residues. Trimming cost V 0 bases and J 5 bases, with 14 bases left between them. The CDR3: CASSLVVGLTTGELFF. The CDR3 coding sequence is TGTGCCAGCAGCTTGGTTGTCGGACTAACTACCGGGGAGCTGTTTTTT. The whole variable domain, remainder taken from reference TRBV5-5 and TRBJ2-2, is DAGVTQSPTHLIKTRGQQVTLRCSPISGHKSVSWYQQVLGQGPQFIFQYYEKEERGRGNFPDRFSARQFPNYSSELNVNALLLGDSALYLCASSLVVGLTTGELFFGEGSRLTVL.

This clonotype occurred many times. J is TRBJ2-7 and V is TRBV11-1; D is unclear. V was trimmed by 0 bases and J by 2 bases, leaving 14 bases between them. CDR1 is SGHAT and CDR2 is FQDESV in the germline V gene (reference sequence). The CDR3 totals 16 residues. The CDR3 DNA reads TGTGCCAGCAGCTTAGCGGCCGGATCGCCAACCTACGAGCAGTACTTC. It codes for CASSLAAGSPTYEQYF.

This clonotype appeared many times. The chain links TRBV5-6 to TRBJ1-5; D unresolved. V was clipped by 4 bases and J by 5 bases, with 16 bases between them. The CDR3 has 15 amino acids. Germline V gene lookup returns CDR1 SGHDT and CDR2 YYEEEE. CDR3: CASSRGLLPHQPQHF. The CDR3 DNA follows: TGTGCCAGCAGCCGTGGACTCCTACCCCATCAGCCCCAGCATTTT.